This TCR beta chain was recorded in a study of blood T cell repertoires in COVID-19. Study-wide context: Sites in the United States, Italy and Spain provided acute and convalescent COVID-19 samples. Sample material is recorded as cDNA or gDNA derived from T cells, B-cell-depleted T cells, or PBMCs.

Original processing methods: For nucleated cells, counts were estimated from reference gene primer amplification. Here immunoSEQ multiplex PCR was the method, and the copy in TCRdb shows in-frame clones only, minus some. The V and J calls and the clone size are those of that table, but D and trimming were determined from the DNA. The sample yields some 240,000 clones, 84% seen once. Trimming cost V 5 bases and J 7 bases, with 18 bases left between them. This CDR3 comprises 15 residues. CDR1 and CDR2 (germline): SEHNR, FQNEAQ (reference sequence). The chain employs TRBV7-9 and TRBJ2-1, with a tentative D call TRBD2 (5 bases). The sequencing sample was made of peripheral blood. The receptor's source is a middle-aged woman who had recovered from COVID-19. CDR3 coding DNA: TGTGCCAGCAGCATCGACTCCGGGATACAGAATGAGCAGTTCTTC. Its translation: CASSIDSGIQNEQFF.